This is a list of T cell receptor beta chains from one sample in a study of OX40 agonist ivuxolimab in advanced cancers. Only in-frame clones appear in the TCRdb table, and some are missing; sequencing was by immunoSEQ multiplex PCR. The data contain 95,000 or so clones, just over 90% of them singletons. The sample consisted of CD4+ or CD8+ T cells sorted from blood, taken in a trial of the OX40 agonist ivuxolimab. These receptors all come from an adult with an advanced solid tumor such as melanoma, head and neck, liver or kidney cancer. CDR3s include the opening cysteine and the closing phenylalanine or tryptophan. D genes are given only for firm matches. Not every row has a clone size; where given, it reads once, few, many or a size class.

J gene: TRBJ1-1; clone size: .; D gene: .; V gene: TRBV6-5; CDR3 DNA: TGTGCCAGCAGTCAGAGACAGATTATGAACACTGAAGCTTTCTTT; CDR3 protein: CASSQRQIMNTEAFF
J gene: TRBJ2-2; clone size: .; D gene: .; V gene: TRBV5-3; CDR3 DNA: TGTGCCAGCAGCTTGCCAGGGCTCACCGGGGAGCTGTTTTTT; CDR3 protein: CASSLPGLTGELFF
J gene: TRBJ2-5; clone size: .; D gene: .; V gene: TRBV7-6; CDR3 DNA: TGTGCCAGCAGCTTAGTGGGGGCGGAGACCCAGTACTTC; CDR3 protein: CASSLVGAETQYF
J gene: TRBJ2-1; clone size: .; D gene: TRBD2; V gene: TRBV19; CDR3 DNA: TGTGCCAGTAGTATGCGTGCTAGCGGGTTCTACAATGAGCAGTTCTTC; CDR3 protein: CASSMRASGFYNEQFF
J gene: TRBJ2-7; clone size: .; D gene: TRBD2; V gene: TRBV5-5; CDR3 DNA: TGTGCCAGCAGCACGGGACTAGCGGGACTCTACGAGCAGTACTTC; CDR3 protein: CASSTGLAGLYEQYF
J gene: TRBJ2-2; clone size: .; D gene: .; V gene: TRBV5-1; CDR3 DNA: TGCGCCAGCAGCTTCCAAGTCACCGGGGAGCTGTTTTTT; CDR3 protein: CASSFQVTGELFF
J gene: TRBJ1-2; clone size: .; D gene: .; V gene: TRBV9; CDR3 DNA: TGTGCCAGCAGCCTAGAGGATGGGGTTAACAACTATGGCTACACCTTC; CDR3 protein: CASSLEDGVNNYGYTF
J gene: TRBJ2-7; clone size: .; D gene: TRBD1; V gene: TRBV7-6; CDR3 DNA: TGTGCCAGCAGCTGGGGACCCGGCAGGACAGGGAACGACGAGCAGTACTTC; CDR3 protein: CASSWGPGRTGNDEQYF
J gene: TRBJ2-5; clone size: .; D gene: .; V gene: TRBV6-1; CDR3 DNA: TGTGCCAGCTCCCAGGTCGCGCGAGAGACCCAGTACTTC; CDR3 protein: CASSQVARETQYF
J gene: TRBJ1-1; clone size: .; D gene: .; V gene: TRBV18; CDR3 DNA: TGTGCCAGCTTCAGACAAAACACTGAAGCTTTCTTT; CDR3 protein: CASFRQNTEAFF
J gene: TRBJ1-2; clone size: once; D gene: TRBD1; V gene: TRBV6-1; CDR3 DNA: TGTGCCAGCAGAGGACGGGACAGGGGTAACTATGGCTACACCTTC; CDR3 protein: CASRGRDRGNYGYTF
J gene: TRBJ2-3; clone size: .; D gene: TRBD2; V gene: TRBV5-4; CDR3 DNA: TGTGCCAGCAGCTCCCCCCCGGGAGGGACAGATACGCAGTATTTT; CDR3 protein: CASSSPPGGTDTQYF
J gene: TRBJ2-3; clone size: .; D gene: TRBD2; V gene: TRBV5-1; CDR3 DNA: TGCGCCAGCAGTGGGGGACTAGCGGGGATCTCCACAGATACGCAGTATTTT; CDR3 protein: CASSGGLAGISTDTQYF
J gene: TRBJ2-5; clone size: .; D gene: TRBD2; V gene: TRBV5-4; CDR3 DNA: TGTGCCAGCAGCTTGGCCAGCGGGGGCCAAGAGACCCAGTACTTC; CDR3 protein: CASSLASGGQETQYF
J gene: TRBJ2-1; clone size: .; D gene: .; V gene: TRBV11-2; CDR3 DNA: TGTGCCAGCAGCTTAAATGCCCGTGGAGGGGGGAGCTCCTACAATGAGCAGTTCTTC; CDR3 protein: CASSLNARGGGSSYNEQFF
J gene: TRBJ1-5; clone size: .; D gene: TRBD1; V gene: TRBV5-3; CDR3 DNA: TGTGCCAGAAGCTTTAGACAGGGCAAAAATCAGCCCCAGCATTTT; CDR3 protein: CARSFRQGKNQPQHF
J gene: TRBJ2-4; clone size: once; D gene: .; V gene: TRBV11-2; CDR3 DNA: TGTGCCAGCAGCTTAAATCCAGGGCAGAACATTCAGTACTTC; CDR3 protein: CASSLNPGQNIQYF
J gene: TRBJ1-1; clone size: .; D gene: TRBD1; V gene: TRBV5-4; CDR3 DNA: TGTGCCAGCAGCTCGCAGACAGGGGACACTGAAGCTTTCTTT; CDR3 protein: CASSSQTGDTEAFF
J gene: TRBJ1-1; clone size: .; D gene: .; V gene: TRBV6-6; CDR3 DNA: TGTGCCAGCAGTTTCCAGAATGAAGCTTTCTTT; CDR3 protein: CASSFQNEAFF
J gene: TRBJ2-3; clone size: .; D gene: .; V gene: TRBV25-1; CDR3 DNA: TGTGCCAGCAGTCTAAACACAGATACGCAGTATTTT; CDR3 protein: CASSLNTDTQYF
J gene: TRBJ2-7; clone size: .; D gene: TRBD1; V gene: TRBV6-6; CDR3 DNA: TGTGCCAGCAGCCGGGACAGGGCCTCCTACGAGCAGTACTTC; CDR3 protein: CASSRDRASYEQYF
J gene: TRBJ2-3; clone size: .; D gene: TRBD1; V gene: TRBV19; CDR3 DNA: TGTGCCAGTAGTATGTGGGACAGATCTAGCACAGATACGCAGTATTTT; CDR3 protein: CASSMWDRSSTDTQYF
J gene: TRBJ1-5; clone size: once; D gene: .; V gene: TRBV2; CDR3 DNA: TGTGCCAGCAGCCCACCGGAGACCCCCCAGCATTTT; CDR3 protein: CASSPPETPQHF
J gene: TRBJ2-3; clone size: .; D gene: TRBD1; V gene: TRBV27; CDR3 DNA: TGTGCCAGCAGTTTCCGGACAGGGAGGAGAGCAGATACGCAGTATTTT; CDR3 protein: CASSFRTGRRADTQYF
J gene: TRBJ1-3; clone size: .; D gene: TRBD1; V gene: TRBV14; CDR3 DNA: TGTGCCAGCAGCCCAAGGGACAGATACTCTGGAAACACCATATATTTT; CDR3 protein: CASSPRDRYSGNTIYF
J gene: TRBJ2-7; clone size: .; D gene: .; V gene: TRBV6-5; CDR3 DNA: TGTGCCAGCAGCGAAAGGGGCTACGAGCAGTACTTC; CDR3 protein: CASSERGYEQYF
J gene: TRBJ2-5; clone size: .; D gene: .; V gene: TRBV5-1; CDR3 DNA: TGCGCCAGCAGCCGCGGGCAAGAGACCCAGTACTTC; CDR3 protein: CASSRGQETQYF
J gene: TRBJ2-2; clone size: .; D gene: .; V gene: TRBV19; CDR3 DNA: TGTGCCAGTAGTATCGGAGGGGACACCGGGGAGCTGTTTTTT; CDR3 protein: CASSIGGDTGELFF
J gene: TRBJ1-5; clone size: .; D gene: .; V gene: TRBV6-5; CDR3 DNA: TGTGCCAGCAGTCCCGCTGACAGGTTTCAGCCCCAGCATTTT; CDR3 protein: CASSPADRFQPQHF
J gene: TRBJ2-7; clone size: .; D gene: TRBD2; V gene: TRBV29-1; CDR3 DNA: TGCAGCGTTGAAACCAGTGGGACTAGCGGGAGAAGGGGTCACTACGAGCAGTACTTC; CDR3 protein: CSVETSGTSGRRGHYEQYF
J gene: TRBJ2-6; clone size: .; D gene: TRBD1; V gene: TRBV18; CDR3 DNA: TGTGCCAGCTCACCGCCGGGACAGCCGGGCGACGTCCTGACTTTC; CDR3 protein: CASSPPGQPGDVLTF
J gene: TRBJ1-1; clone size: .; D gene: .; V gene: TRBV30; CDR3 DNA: TGTGCCTGGAGTCCTAGACCGGAAGCTTTCTTT; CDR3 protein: CAWSPRPEAFF
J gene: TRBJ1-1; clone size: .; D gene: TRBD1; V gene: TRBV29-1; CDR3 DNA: TGCAGCGTTGGACCTCCGACAGGGGCTGAAGCTTTCTTT; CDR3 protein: CSVGPPTGAEAFF
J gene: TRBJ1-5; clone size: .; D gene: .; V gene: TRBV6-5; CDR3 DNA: TGTGCCAGCAGTGGGACGTTCGATCAGCCCCAGCATTTT; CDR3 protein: CASSGTFDQPQHF
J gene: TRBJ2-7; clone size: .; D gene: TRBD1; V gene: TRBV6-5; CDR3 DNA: TGTGCCAGCAGGCAGACAGGGTCGGTAGGGTCCGAGCAGTACTTC; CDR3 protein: CASRQTGSVGSEQYF
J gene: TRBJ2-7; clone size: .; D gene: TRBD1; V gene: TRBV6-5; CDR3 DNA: TGTGCCAGCAGTTCAGGACAGGGCTACGAGCAGTACTTC; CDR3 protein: CASSSGQGYEQYF